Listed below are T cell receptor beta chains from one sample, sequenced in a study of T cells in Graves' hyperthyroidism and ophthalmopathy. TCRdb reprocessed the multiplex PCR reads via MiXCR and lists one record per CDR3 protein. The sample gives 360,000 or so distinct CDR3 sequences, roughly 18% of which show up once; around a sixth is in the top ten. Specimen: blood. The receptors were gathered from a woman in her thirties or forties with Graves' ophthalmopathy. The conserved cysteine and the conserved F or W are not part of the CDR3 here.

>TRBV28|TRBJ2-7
ASSLWESQQY
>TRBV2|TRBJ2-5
ASSNRPITGRDQETQY
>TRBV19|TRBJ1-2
ASSIGGGYT
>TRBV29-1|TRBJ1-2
SGGRDRGDGYT
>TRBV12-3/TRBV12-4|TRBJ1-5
ASSLFHSTNQPQH
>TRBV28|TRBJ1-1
ASTYRGPPNTEAF
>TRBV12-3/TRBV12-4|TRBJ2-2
ASSPQATGELF
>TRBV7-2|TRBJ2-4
ASSLFGLAGVIQY
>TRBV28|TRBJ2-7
ASSNGPWSEQY
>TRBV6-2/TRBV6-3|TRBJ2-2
ASTPRDYTGELF
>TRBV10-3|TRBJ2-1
AISGDNEQF
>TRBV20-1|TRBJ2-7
SAREEDRTYEQY
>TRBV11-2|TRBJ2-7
ASSYVRDRDYEQY
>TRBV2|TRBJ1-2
ASSEPTGIYGYT
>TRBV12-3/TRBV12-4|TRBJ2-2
ASSLYKQGDTGELF
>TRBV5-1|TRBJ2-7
ASSLVAGGLYEQY
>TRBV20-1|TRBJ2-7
SASGAGTVYEQY
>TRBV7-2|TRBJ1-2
ASSRGQGFGGYT
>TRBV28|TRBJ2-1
ASSLSTLTNEQF
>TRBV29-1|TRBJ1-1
SVGRLAGRNTEAF
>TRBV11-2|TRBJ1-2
ASSLTALGGYT
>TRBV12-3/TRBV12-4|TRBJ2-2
ASSDSGPTNTGELF
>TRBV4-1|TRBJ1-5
ASSQQGIGQPQH
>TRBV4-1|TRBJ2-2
ASSQDPTSGNTGELF
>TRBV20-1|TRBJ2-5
SARPGLAGGLIQETQY
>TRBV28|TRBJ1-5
ASSLFGGDILNQPQH
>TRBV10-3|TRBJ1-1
AIREDRPNTEAF
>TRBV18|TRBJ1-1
ASSPGQSNTEAF
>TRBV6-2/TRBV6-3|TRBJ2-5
ASSSASDPGLKETQY
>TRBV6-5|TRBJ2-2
ASSYQNTGELF
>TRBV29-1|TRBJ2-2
SVEDHRGTGELF
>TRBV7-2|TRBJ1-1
ASSSHNGRNTEAF
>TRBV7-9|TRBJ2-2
ASSGRGAGELF
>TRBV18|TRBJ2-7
ASSRGAGQGIYEQY
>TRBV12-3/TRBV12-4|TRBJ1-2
ASSVGAKVGNYGYN
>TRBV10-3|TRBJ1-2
AIRSIASTYGYI
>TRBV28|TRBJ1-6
ASSYGDRGTSALH
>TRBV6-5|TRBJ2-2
ASSYQGAGTGELF
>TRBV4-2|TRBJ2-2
ASSQAGGRNTGELF
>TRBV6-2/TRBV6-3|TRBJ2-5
ASSDSGSAGVQETQY
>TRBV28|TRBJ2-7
ASTQGVHEQY
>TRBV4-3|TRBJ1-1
ASSQDSRTGSAF
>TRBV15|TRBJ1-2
ATSRDAVFGYT
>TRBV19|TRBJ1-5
ASSIQRGGQPQH
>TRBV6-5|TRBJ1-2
ASSSSVASGGYT
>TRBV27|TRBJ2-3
ASIPQSRTGINTDTQY
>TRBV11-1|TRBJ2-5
ASSFGLAGTQY
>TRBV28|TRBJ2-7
ASIQRDPYEQY
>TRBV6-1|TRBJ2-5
ASSHGRREETQY
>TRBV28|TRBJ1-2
ASSLELVYGYT
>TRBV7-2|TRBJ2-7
ASSLHLGSYEQY
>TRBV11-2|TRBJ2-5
ASSFRDRGQETQY
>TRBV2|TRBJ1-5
ASSEGSLRPQH
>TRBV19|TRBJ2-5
ASSMAWGETQY
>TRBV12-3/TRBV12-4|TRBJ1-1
ASSMDRNTEAF
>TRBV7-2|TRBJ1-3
ASSSRQDSGNTIY